What follows are 21 T cell receptor beta chains derived from one specimen sequenced in a study of lymphopenia after photon versus proton radiotherapy. Produced via immunoSEQ multiplex PCR; TCRdb's table is partial and in-frame only. The sample holds tens of thousands of clones, about four fifths seen once. Sequenced here: peripheral blood, sampled from a patient treated with proton-based radiotherapy. The receptors come from a man aged 60 to 75 with pancreatic cancer.

This clone was detected once. The rearrangement links TRBV5-1 to TRBJ2-5; no reliable D call. Germline V gene lookup returns CDR1 SGHRS and CDR2 YFSETQ. The germline V and J ends were trimmed by 0 bases and 4 bases, with 4 bases remaining between them. The CDR3 loop spans 12 amino acids. DNA of the CDR3: TGCGCCAGCAGCTTGGCATTAGAGACCCAGTACTTC. The encoded protein is CASSLALETQYF.

The chain combines TRBV25-1 with TRBJ1-2; tentatively, D is TRBD1 (5 bases). In germline, CDR1 is MGHDK, CDR2 SYGVNS. The V gene lost 8 bases and the J gene lost 5 bases, with 12 bases spanning the gap. The CDR3 runs 12 residues. CDR3 sequence (DNA): TGTGCCAGCCGAGACTGGGGGTATGGCTACACCTTC. It is translated as CASRDWGYGYTF.

This chain connects TRBV4-2 to TRBJ2-2; the D gene is possibly TRBD1 (6 bases). Germline V gene data show CDR1 as LGHNA and CDR2 as YNFKEQ. The ends were cut back, 1 base at V and 6 bases at J, with 15 bases in the middle. This CDR3 comprises 16 residues. DNA of the CDR3: TGTGCCAGCAGCCAAGTAAAGGCAGGGGTTCCCGGGGAGCTGTTTTTT. It encodes CASSQVKAGVPGELFF.

This clone was seen a single time. The rearrangement uses TRBV6-6 and TRBJ1-4; no reliable D call. Germline lookup yields CDR1 MNHNY and CDR2 SVGAGI (reference sequence). V shed 6 bases and J shed 3 bases, with 17 bases lying between them. The CDR3 extends over 16 amino acids. This CDR3 reads CASSPYSQTSNEKLFF. Written as DNA, the CDR3 is TGTGCCAGCAGCCCTTACTCTCAGACATCTAATGAAAAACTGTTTTTT.

This clone appeared a few times. The gene calls are TRBV19 and TRBJ2-1; maybe TRBD1 (6 bases). The CDR3 is 16 amino acids. Germline loops: CDR1 LNHDA, CDR2 SQIVND (reference sequence). Between the trimmed V and J ends, which lost 5 bases and 7 bases, there was a span of 21 bases. As DNA, the CDR3 is TGTGCCAGTAGTTCCCAGGGGACCACATCGAGGAATGAGCAGTTCTTC. Translating gives CASSSQGTTSRNEQFF.

The rearrangement links TRBV7-2 to TRBJ1-2; 8 positions match TRBD1. This CDR3 contains 14 residues. Losses at the gene ends were 5 bases for V and 4 bases for J; bases not matched to a gene: 6. CDR1 is SGHTA and CDR2 is FQGNSA in the germline V gene. Here the CDR3 DNA reads TGTGCCAGCAGCCCGACCGGACAGGGCTATGGCTACACCTTC. Translated: CASSPTGQGYGYTF.

The chain has TRBV7-9 and TRBJ2-2; 10 nucleotides agree with TRBD2. The CDR3 runs to 15 residues. Losses at the gene ends were 5 bases for V and 7 bases for J; bases not matched to a gene: 7. Germline V gene lookup returns CDR1 SEHNR and CDR2 FQNEAQ (reference sequence). For the CDR3, the DNA is TGTGCCAGCAGCGCCAATAGCGGGAGGATCGGGGAGCTGTTTTTT. It translates to CASSANSGRIGELFF.

This clone has a handful of counts. This chain connects TRBV27 to TRBJ2-1; 7 bases align to TRBD2. The CDR3 spans 14 residues. The V and J ends lost 8 bases and 5 bases, in that order; junction bases with no gene match: 9. The germline gives CDR1 MNHEY, CDR2 SMNVEV (reference sequence). The CDR3 region is CASRSGLWNNEQFF. The CDR3 DNA reads as TGTGCCAGCCGCTCGGGACTATGGAACAATGAGCAGTTCTTC.

The chain is built from TRBV5-1 and TRBJ2-3; D unresolved. This CDR3 has 16 amino acids. V shed 0 bases and J shed 6 bases, with 17 bases lying between them. Per the germline V gene, CDR1 is SGHRS and CDR2 is YFSETQ. CDR3 amino acids: CASSLGLGTAPDTQYF. DNA for the CDR3: TGCGCCAGCAGCTTGGGGTTGGGAACCGCACCGGATACGCAGTATTTT.

The chain joins TRBV21-1 to TRBJ1-5. TRBV21-1 is a known pseudogene. The CDR3 contains 16 residues. CDR3 loop: CASSKGRGIFNQPQHF. CDR3 in DNA: TGTGCCAGCAGCAAAGGTAGAGGGATTTTTAATCAGCCCCAGCATTTT.

This chain connects TRBV9 to TRBJ1-1; D is unresolved. V gave up 5 bases and J gave up 2 bases, with 16 bases separating them. Germline V gene data show CDR1 as SGDLS and CDR2 as YYNGEE. This CDR3 has 15 amino acids. The CDR3 nucleotides read TGTGCCAGCAGTGCCACTATAGCCCCTAACACTGAAGCTTTCTTT. The encoded protein is CASSATIAPNTEAFF. The full variable domain, in which reference TRBV9 and TRBJ1-1 provide the parts outside the CDR3, is DSGVTQTPKHLITATGQRVTLRCSPRSGDLSVYWYQQSLDQGLQFLIQYYNGEERAKGNILERFSAQQFPDLHSELNLSSLELGDSALYFCASSATIAPNTEAFFGQGTRLTVV.

The chain links TRBV28 to TRBJ1-5; TRBD1 might be the D (6 bases). V lost 10 bases to trimming and J lost 5 bases, with 18 bases between them. There are 14 residues in the CDR3. The germline CDR1 and CDR2 sequences are MDHEN and SYDVKM. The CDR3 nucleotides are TGTGCCACCTCGGACGGGACATCTTATCAGCCCCAGCATTTT. Translation: CATSDGTSYQPQHF.

The CDR3 here is CASKSGSGTGETQYF. The CDR3 nucleotides read TGCGCCAGCAAAAGCGGGAGCGGTACGGGGGAGACCCAGTACTTC. The chain employs TRBV5-1 and TRBJ2-5; 8 bases map to TRBD2. Germline values: CDR1 SGHRS, CDR2 YFSETQ. Germline trimming cut 6 bases from V and 5 bases from J; bases unmatched to any gene: 12. This CDR3 has 15 amino acids.

This chain connects TRBV7-9 to TRBJ2-2; D gene unclear. This CDR3 region has 14 residues. CDR1 SEHNR and CDR2 FQNEAQ come from the germline V gene (reference sequence). The V gene lost 2 bases and the J gene lost 6 bases, with 10 bases spanning the gap. The CDR3 sequence is CASSLLTGSGELFF. CDR3 sequence (DNA): TGTGCCAGCAGCTTATTAACGGGTTCCGGGGAGCTGTTTTTT.

The gene calls are TRBV27 and TRBJ2-1; 7 bases are a match to TRBD2. Trimming at V came to 6 bases and at J to 10 bases, leaving 15 bases not matched to a gene. Per germline, CDR1 MNHEY and CDR2 SMNVEV (reference sequence). This CDR3 is 15 amino acids long. The CDR3 DNA sequence: TGTGCCAGCAGCTACGGACTAGTCAGCCCGGTGGAGCAGTTCTTC. This gives the protein CASSYGLVSPVEQFF.

The V and J genes are TRBV28 and TRBJ2-1; D is uncertain. V lost 6 bases and J 2 bases, leaving 11 bases between the germline ends. The germline gives CDR1 MDHEN, CDR2 SYDVKM. CDR3 length: 14 residues. CDR3 protein: CASSGHAPYNEQFF. Here the CDR3 DNA reads TGTGCCAGCAGCGGGCATGCTCCCTACAATGAGCAGTTCTTC.

The chain carries TRBV9 and TRBJ2-3; TRBD1 matches at 7 bases. Trimming at V came to 2 bases and at J to 1 base, leaving 4 bases not matched to a gene. There are 15 residues in the CDR3. Germline assignment: CDR1 SGDLS and CDR2 YYNGEE. The CDR3 DNA is TGTGCCAGCAGCGTGACAGGGTGGGGCACAGATACGCAGTATTTT. Residues: CASSVTGWGTDTQYF.

The CDR3: CASSSTTSFLYEQYF. The CDR3 DNA reads TGTGCCAGCAGTTCTACCACGAGCTTTCTCTACGAGCAGTACTTC. J is TRBJ2-7 and V is TRBV6-1, with unresolved D. V shed 5 bases and J shed 3 bases, with 17 bases lying between them. CDR3 size: 15 residues. Germline V gives CDR1 MNHNS, CDR2 SASEGT.

The chain is built from TRBV5-1 and TRBJ2-3; D gene unclear. This CDR3 has 15 residues. V was clipped by 0 bases and J by 4 bases, with 12 bases between them. Per germline, CDR1 SGHRS and CDR2 YFSETQ. DNA for the CDR3: TGCGCCAGCAGCTTGGCTACTACCGGAGCAGATACGCAGTATTTT. Its protein product is CASSLATTGADTQYF. Variable domain in full (rest from reference TRBV5-1 and TRBJ2-3): KAGVTQTPRYLIKTRGQQVTLSCSPISGHRSVSWYQQTPGQGLQFLFEYFSETQRNKGNFPGRFSGRQFSNSRSEMNVSTLELGDSALYLCASSLATTGADTQYFGPGTRLTVL.

The V gene is TRBV5-1, the J gene TRBJ1-1; D is undetermined. This CDR3 comprises 13 residues. Germline V CDR1 and CDR2: SGHRS, YFSETQ. V lost 0 bases to trimming and J lost 1 base, with 4 bases between them. The CDR3 is CASSLVANTEAFF. The DNA of the CDR3 is TGCGCCAGCAGCTTGGTCGCGAACACTGAAGCTTTCTTT.

The chain uses TRBV28 and TRBJ2-2; D gene ambiguous. The CDR3 extends over 15 amino acids. V lost 7 bases to trimming and J lost 0 bases, with 12 bases between them. The germline V gene encodes CDR1 MDHEN and CDR2 SYDVKM. The CDR3 sequence: CASNPSHPNTGELFF. The CDR3, as DNA: TGTGCCAGCAACCCGTCACACCCGAACACCGGGGAGCTGTTTTTT.